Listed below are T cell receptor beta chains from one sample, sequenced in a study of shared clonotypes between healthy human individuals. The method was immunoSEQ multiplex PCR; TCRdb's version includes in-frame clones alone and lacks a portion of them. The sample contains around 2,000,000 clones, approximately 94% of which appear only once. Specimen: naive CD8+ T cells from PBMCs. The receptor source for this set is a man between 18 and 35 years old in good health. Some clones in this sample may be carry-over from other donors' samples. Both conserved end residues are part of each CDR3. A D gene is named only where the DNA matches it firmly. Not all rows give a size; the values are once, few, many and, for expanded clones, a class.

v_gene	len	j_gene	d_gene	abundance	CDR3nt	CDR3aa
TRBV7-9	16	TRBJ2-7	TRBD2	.	TGTGCCAGCAGCTTGCCCCGGACTAGCGGGAGTTTCGAGCAGTACTTC	CASSLPRTSGSFEQYF
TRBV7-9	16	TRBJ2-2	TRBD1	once	TGTGCCAGCAGCTCCTTTTCGACAGGGGCGTCCGGGGAGCTGTTTTTT	CASSSFSTGASGELFF
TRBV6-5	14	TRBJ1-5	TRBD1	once	TGTGCCAGCAGTGTTCGGACAGGGGATCAGCCCCAGCATTTT	CASSVRTGDQPQHF
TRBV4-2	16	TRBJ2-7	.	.	TGTGCCAGCAGCCAAGAGGACCGGCTAGGATCCTACGAGCAGTACTTC	CASSQEDRLGSYEQYF
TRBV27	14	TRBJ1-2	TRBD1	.	TGTGCCAGCAGTCCACTCCGGGACAGAGGGACGATAACCTTC	CASSPLRDRGTITF
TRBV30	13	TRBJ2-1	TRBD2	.	TGTGCCTGGAGTGTCGGCGGGAGGGGTGAGCAGTTCTTC	CAWSVGGRGEQFF
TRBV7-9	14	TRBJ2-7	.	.	TGTGCCAGCAGCCAAACTACAGGGATCCACGAGCAGTACTTC	CASSQTTGIHEQYF
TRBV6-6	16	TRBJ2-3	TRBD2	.	TGTGCCAGCAGTTACAAGACTAGCGGAGGGGGAGATACGCAGTATTTT	CASSYKTSGGGDTQYF
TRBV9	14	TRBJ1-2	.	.	TGTGCCAGCAGCGCACACGGGGAGAACTATGGCTACACCTTC	CASSAHGENYGYTF
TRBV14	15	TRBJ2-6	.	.	TGTGCCAGCAGCACACGTTTCTCTGGGGCCAACGTCCTGACTTTC	CASSTRFSGANVLTF